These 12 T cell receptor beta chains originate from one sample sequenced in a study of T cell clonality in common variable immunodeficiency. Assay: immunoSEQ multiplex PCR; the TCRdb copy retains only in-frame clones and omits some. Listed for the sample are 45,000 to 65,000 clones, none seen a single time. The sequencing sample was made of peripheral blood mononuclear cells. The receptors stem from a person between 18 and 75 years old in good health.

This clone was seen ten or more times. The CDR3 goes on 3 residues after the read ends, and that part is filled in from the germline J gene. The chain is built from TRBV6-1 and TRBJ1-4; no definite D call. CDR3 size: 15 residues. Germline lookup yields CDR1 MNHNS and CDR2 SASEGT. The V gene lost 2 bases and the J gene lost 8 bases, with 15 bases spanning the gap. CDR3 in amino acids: CASSERVGFAEKLFF. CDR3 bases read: TGTGCCAGCAGTGAACGGGTTGGGTTTGCCGAAAAA.

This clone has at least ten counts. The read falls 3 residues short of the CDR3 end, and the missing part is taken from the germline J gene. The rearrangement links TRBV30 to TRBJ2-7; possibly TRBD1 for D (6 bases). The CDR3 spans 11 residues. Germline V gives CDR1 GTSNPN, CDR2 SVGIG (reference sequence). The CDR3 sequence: CARTQGYEQYF. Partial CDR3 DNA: TGTGCTCGCACACAGGGCTACGAG.

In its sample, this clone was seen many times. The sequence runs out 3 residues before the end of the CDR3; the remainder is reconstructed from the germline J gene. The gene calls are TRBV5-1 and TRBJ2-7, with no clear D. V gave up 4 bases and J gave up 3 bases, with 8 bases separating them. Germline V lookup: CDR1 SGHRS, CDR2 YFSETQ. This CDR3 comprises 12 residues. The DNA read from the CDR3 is TGCGCCAGCAGCCAAAACTTCTACGAG. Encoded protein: CASSQNFYE. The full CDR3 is CASSQNFYEQYF.

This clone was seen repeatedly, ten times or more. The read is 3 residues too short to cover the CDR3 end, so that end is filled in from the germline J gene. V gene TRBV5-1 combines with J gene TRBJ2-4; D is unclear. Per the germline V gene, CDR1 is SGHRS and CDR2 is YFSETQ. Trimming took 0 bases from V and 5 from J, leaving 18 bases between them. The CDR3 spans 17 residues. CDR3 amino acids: CASSLGPSTAAQNIQYF. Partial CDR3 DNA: TGCGCCAGCAGCTTGGGTCCCTCTACAGCCGCACAAAACATT.

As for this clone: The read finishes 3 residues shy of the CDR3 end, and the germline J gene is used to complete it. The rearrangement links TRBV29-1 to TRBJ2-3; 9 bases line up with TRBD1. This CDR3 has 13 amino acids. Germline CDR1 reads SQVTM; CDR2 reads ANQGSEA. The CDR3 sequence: CSVKTGGNQPQYF. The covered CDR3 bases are TGCAGCGTTAAAACAGGGGGCAATCAGCCG.

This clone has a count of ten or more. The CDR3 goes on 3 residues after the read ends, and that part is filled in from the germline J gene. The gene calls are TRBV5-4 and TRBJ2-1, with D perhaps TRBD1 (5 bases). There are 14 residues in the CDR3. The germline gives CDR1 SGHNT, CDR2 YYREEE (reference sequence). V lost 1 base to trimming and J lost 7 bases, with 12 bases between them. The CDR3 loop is CASSLRRDGNEQFF. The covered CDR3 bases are TGTGCCAGCAGCTTGCGCAGGGATGGGAATGAG.

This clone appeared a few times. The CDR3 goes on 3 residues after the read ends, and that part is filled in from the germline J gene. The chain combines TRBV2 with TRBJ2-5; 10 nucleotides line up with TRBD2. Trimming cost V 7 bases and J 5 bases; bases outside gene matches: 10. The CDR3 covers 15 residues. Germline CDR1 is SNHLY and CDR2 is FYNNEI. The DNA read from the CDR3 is TGTGCCAGCACGAAGAGACTAGCGGGCGATGAGACC. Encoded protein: CASTKRLAGDET. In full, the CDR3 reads CASTKRLAGDETQYF.

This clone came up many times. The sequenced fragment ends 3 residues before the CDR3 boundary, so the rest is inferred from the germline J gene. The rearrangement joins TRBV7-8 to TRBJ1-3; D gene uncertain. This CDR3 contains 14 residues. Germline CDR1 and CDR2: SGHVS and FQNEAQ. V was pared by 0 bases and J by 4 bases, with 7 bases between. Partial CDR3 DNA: TGTGCCAGCAGCTTAGCCACAGCCGGAAACACC. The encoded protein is CASSLATAGNT. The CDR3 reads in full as CASSLATAGNTIYF.

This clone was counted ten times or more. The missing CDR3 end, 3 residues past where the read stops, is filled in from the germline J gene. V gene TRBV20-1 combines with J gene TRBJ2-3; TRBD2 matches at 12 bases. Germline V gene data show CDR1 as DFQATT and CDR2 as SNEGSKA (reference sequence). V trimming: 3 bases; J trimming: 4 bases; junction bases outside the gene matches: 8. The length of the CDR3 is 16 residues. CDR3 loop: CSARGPGTSGPDTQYF. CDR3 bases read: TGCAGTGCTAGGGGGCCAGGGACTAGCGGGCCAGATACG.

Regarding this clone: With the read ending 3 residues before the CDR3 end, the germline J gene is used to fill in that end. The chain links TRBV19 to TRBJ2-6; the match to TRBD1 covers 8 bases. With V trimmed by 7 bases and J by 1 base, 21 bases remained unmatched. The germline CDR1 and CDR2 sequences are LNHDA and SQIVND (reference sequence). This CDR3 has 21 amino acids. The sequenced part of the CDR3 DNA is TGTGCCAGTACCAATACCCATGCTTCGGACAGGGTATTATCTGGGGCCAACGTC. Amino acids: CASTNTHASDRVLSGANV. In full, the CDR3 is CASTNTHASDRVLSGANVLTF.

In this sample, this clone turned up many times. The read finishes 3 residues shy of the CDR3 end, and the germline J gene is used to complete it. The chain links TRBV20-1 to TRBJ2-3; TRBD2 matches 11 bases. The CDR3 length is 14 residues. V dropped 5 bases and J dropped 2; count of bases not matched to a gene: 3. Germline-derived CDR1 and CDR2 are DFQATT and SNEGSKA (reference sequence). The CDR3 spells CSAQTSGATDTQYF. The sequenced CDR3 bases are TGCAGTGCTCAGACTAGCGGGGCCACAGATACG.

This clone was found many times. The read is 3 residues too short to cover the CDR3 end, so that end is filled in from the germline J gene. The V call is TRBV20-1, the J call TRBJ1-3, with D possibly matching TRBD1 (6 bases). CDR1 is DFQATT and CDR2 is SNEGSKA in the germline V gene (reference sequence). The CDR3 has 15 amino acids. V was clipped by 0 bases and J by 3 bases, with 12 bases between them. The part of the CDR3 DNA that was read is TGCAGTGCTAGAGACTCGGGAGGGGGTGGAAACACC. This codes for CSARDSGGGGNT. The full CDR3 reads CSARDSGGGGNTIYF.